Each of the 13 T cell receptor beta chains below was sequenced from the same sample in a study of human T cells and chemical hapten exposure. TCRdb re-called the RACE reads with MiXCR, one entry per CDR3 protein. The data hold some 89,000 distinct CDR3 sequences, with 10% to 13% observed a single time. The time point here: patch test 2, 6 weeks after DPC sensitization. Treatment defined: therapeutic diphenylcyclopropenone sensitization with weekly scalp DPC. The material was whole blood, obtained in connection with sensitization to the hapten diphenylcyclopropenone (DPC). These receptors all come from a woman aged 25 to 39 with alopecia areata. Some clones in this sample may be carry-over from other donors' samples.

The chain recombines TRBV7-3 with TRBJ2-3; no clear D gene. The CDR3 contains 14 residues. The V end was cut by 3 bases, the J end by 2 bases, with 9 bases between. Germline V gene lookup returns CDR1 SGHTA and CDR2 FQGTGA. The CDR3 DNA reads TGTGCCAGCAGCTTGGGATCATACACAGATACGCAGTATTTT. Protein sequence: CASSLGSYTDTQYF.

This clonotype was observed at least ten times. The chain carries TRBV30 and TRBJ2-2; D remains unclear. The V end was cut by 1 base, the J end by 3 bases, with 12 bases between. Germline V gene sequence: CDR1 GTSNPN, CDR2 SVGIG (reference sequence). CDR3 size: 15 residues. The CDR3 region is CAWSAQTRDTGELFF. In DNA, the CDR3 is TGTGCCTGGAGTGCGCAAACTCGGGACACCGGGGAGCTGTTTTTT.

In its sample, this clonotype was seen many times. The CDR3 sequence: CASHVRAGGEAFF. The CDR3 nucleotides are TGTGCCAGTCACGTCCGGGCAGGGGGCGAAGCTTTCTTT. The genes are TRBV7-9 and TRBJ1-1; 8 bases fit TRBD1. V shed 9 bases, J shed 8 bases, and the junction held 11 bases outside the gene matches. The CDR3 length is 13 residues. Germline lookup yields CDR1 SEHNR and CDR2 FQNEAQ (reference sequence).

This clonotype was detected ten times or more. The chain links TRBV20-1 to TRBJ1-3; D is unclear. CDR1 DFQATT and CDR2 SNEGSKA come from the germline V gene (reference sequence). The CDR3 has 12 amino acids. Deletions cut 6 bases from V and 8 bases from J, with 14 bases between. The CDR3 DNA follows: TGCAGTGCAACGGGCCTTGGGGACACCATATATTTT. It yields the protein CSATGLGDTIYF.

The sample holds many counts of this clonotype. The V call is TRBV12-3 or TRBV12-4, the J call TRBJ1-6, with 7 bases identical to TRBD1. The CDR3 covers 14 residues. V lost 7 bases and J lost 7; bases outside the gene matches: 7. In nucleotides, the CDR3 is TGTGCCAGCACAAGACAGGGAGGGAATTCACCCCTCCACTTT. It encodes CASTRQGGNSPLHF.

Many counts were recorded for this clonotype. The chain links TRBV20-1 to TRBJ2-3, with D possibly matching TRBD1 (5 bases). This CDR3 has 14 residues. From germline, CDR1 is DFQATT and CDR2 SNEGSKA (reference sequence). V was clipped by 6 bases and J by 4 bases, with 17 bases between them. The chain's CDR3 is CSAGDTERADTQYF. The CDR3 DNA reads TGCAGTGCAGGGGATACCGAAAGAGCAGATACGCAGTATTTT.

This clonotype was recorded a few times. The chain carries TRBV7-2 and TRBJ1-2; 8 bases line up with TRBD1. With V trimmed by 5 bases and J by 0 bases, 11 bases remained unmatched. The germline CDR1 and CDR2 sequences are SGHTA and FQGNSA. The CDR3 sequence is 17 residues long. CDR3 in DNA: TGTGCCAGCAGCCGCGACAGGGGCCAATTCTCTAACTATGGCTACACCTTC. Protein product: CASSRDRGQFSNYGYTF.

The chain has TRBV2 and TRBJ2-2, with a tentative D call TRBD2 (6 bases). Trimming took off 6 bases at V and 2 bases at J, with 10 bases between the two ends. This CDR3 is 14 amino acids long. Germline-derived CDR1 and CDR2 are SNHLY and FYNNEI. For the CDR3, the DNA is TGTGCCAGCAGGCCCGGGACTAACACCGGGGAGCTGTTTTTT. Encoded protein: CASRPGTNTGELFF.

This clonotype was detected only a few times. The chain joins TRBV6-1 to TRBJ1-2; D perhaps matches TRBD1 (6 bases). V lost 1 base and J lost 8, with 8 bases in between. Germline loops: CDR1 MNHNS, CDR2 SASEGT. This CDR3 has 12 amino acids. The CDR3 nucleotides are TGTGCCAGCAGTGAAGGACAGGACGGCTACACCTTC. This translates into CASSEGQDGYTF.

This clonotype was seen many times. This sequence joins TRBV7-8 and TRBJ1-5; perhaps TRBD1 as D (5 bases). CDR1 is SGHVS, CDR2 FQNEAQ, per germline. V was trimmed by 2 bases and J by 3 bases, leaving 11 bases between them. The CDR3 has 15 residues. This CDR3 is CASSLQSRVNQPQHF. The CDR3 nucleotides are TGTGCCAGCAGCTTACAGTCCAGGGTCAATCAGCCCCAGCATTTT.

This clonotype was detected ten times or more. V and J are TRBV7-2 and TRBJ2-1; D not resolved. V lost 2 bases to trimming and J lost 7 bases, with 6 bases between them. The CDR3 runs to 12 residues. The germline V gene encodes CDR1 SGHTA and CDR2 FQGNSA. CDR3 region: CASSLMENEQFF. CDR3 nucleotides: TGTGCCAGCAGCTTAATGGAAAATGAGCAGTTCTTC.

This clonotype occurred many times. The rearrangement joins TRBV6-2 or TRBV6-3 to TRBJ1-1; perhaps TRBD1 as D (5 bases). Trimming took off 5 bases at V and 2 bases at J, with 12 bases between the two ends. The germline gives CDR1 MNHEY, CDR2 SVGEGT. The CDR3 contains 14 residues. CDR3 in DNA: TGTGCCAGCAGTCGGGGACCAATTAACACTGAAGCTTTCTTT. This sequence encodes CASSRGPINTEAFF.

This clonotype was recorded a few times. The V call is TRBV28, the J call TRBJ2-2; 13 bases are a match to TRBD2. This CDR3 comprises 19 residues. Germline V lookup: CDR1 MDHEN, CDR2 SYDVKM. Trimming cost V 6 bases and J 6 bases; bases outside gene matches: 16. The CDR3 DNA follows: TGTGCCAGCAGGGGCTTTCGACTAGCGGGAGGTTCGGGCGCCGGGGAGCTGTTTTTT. Translation: CASRGFRLAGGSGAGELFF.